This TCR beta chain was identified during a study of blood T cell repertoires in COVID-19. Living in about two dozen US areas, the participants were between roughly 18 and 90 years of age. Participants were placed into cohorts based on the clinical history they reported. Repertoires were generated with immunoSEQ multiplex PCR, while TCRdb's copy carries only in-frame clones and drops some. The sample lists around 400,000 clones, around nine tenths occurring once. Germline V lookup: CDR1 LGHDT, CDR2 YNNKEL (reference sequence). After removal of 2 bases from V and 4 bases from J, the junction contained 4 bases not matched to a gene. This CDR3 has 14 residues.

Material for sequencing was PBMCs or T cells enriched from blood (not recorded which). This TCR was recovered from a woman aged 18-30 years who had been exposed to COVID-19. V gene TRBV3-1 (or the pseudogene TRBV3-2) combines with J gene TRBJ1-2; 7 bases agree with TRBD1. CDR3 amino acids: CASSQWTGIYGYTF. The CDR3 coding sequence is TGTGCCAGCAGCCAATGGACAGGCATCTATGGCTACACCTTC.